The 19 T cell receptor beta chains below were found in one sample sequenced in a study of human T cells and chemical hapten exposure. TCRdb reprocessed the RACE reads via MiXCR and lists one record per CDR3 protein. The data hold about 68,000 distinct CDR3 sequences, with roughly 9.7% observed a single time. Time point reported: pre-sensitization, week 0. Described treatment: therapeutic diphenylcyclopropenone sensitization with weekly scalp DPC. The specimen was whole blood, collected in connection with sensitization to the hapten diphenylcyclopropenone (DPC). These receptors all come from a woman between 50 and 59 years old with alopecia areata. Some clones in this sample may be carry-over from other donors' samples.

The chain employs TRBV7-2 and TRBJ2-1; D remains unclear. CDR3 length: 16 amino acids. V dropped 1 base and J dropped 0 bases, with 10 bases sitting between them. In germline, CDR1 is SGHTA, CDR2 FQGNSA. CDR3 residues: CASSLGILSSYNEQFF. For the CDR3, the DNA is TGTGCCAGCAGCTTAGGCATTTTGAGCTCCTACAATGAGCAGTTCTTC.

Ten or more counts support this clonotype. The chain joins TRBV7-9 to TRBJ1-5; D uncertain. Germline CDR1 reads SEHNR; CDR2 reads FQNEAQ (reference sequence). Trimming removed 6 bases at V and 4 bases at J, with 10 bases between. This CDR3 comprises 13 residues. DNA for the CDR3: TGTGCCAGCAGTAAAGCAGTGAATCAGCCCCAGCATTTT. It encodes CASSKAVNQPQHF.

In nucleotides, the CDR3 is TGTGCCAGCAGCCTCTCAGTCGGGCCAGGGGACGACTACACCTTC. This translates into CASSLSVGPGDDYTF. The chain joins TRBV9 to TRBJ1-2; the D gene is possibly TRBD1 (6 bases). The CDR3 is 15 amino acids. Germline V CDR1 and CDR2: SGDLS, YYNGEE. Trimming shortened V by 4 bases and J by 10 bases, and 23 bases separated the two germline ends.

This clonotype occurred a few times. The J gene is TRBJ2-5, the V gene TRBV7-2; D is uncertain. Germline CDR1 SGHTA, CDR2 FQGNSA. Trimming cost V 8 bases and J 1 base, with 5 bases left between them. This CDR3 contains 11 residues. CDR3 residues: CASWAQETQYF. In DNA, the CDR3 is TGTGCCAGCTGGGCCCAAGAGACCCAGTACTTC. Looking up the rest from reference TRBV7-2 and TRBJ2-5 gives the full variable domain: GAGVSQSPSNKVTEKGKDVELRCDPISGHTALYWYRQSLGQGLEFLIYFQGNSAPDKSGLPSDRFSAERTGGSVSTLTIQRTQQEDSAVYLCASWAQETQYFGPGTRLLVL.

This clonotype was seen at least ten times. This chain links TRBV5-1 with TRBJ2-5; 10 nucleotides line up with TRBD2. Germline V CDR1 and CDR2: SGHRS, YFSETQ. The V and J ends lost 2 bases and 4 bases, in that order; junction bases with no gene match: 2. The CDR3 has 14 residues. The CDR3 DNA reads TGCGCCAGCAGCTTCCCTAGCGGGAGAGAGACCCAGTACTTC. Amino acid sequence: CASSFPSGRETQYF.

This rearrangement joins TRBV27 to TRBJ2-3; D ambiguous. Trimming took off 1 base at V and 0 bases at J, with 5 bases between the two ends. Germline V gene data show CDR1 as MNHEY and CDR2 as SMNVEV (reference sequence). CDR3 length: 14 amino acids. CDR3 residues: CASSLWASTDTQYF. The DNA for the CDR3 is TGTGCCAGCAGTTTATGGGCTAGCACAGATACGCAGTATTTT.

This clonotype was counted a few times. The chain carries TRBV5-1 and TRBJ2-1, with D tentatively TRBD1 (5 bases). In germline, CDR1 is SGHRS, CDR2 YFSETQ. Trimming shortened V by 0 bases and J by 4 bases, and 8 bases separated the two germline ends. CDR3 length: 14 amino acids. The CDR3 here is CASSLADSYNEQFF. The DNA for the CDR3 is TGCGCCAGCAGCTTGGCCGACAGTTACAATGAGCAGTTCTTC. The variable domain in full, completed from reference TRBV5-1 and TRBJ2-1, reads KAGVTQTPRYLIKTRGQQVTLSCSPISGHRSVSWYQQTPGQGLQFLFEYFSETQRNKGNFPGRFSGRQFSNSRSEMNVSTLELGDSALYLCASSLADSYNEQFFGPGTRLTVL.

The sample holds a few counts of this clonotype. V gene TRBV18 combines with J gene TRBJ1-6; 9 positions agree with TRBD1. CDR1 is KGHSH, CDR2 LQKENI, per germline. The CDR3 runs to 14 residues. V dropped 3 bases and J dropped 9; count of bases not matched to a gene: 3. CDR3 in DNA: TGTGCCAGCTCACCCGGACAGGGGAGTTCACCCCTCCACTTT. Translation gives CASSPGQGSSPLHF.

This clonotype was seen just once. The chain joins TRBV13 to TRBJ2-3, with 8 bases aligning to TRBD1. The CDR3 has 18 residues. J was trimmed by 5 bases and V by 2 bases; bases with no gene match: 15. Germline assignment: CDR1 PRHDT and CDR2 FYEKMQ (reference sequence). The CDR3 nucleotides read TGTGCCAGCAGCTTAATTTTTTGGGACAGGTCCCGAGTAGATACGCAGTATTTT. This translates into CASSLIFWDRSRVDTQYF.

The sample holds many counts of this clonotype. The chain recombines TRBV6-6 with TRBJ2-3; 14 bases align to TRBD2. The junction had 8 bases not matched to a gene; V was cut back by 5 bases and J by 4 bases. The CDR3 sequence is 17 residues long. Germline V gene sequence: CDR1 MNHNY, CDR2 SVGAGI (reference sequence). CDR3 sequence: CASSGVGTSGSPDTQYF. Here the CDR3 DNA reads TGTGCCAGCAGTGGAGTCGGGACTAGCGGGAGCCCAGATACGCAGTATTTT.

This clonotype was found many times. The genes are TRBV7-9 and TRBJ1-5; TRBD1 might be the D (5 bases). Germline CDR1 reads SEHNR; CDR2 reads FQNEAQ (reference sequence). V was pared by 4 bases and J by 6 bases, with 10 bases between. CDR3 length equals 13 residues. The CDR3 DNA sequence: TGTGCCAGCAGCTACCAGGGTGTTCAGCCCCAGCATTTT. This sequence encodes CASSYQGVQPQHF.

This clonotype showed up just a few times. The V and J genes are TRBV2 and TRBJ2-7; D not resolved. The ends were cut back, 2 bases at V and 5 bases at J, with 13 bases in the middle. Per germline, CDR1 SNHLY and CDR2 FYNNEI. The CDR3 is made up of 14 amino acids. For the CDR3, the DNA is TGTGCCAGCAGTGAATTAGGCAGTCGGAACGAGCAGTACTTC. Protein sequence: CASSELGSRNEQYF.

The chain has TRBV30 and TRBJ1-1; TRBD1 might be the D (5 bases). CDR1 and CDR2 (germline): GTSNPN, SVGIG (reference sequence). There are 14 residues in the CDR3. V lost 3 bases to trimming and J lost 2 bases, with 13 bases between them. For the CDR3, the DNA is TGTGCCTGGAGGTGGGGCTCGAGCAACACTGAAGCTTTCTTT. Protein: CAWRWGSSNTEAFF.

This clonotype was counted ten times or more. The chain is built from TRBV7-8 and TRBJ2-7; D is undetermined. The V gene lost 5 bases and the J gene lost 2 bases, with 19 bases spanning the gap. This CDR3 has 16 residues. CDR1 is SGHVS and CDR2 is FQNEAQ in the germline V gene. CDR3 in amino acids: CASSLDTFNYPYEQYF. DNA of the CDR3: TGTGCCAGCAGCCTTGACACGTTCAACTACCCCTACGAGCAGTACTTC.

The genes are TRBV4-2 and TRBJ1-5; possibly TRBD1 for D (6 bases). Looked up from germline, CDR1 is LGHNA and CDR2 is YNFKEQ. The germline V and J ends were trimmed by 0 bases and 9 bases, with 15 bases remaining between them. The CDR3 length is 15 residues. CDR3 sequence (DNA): TGTGCCAGCAGCCAAGATTTAAGGGGGGAGAGGCCCCAGCATTTT. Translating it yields CASSQDLRGERPQHF.

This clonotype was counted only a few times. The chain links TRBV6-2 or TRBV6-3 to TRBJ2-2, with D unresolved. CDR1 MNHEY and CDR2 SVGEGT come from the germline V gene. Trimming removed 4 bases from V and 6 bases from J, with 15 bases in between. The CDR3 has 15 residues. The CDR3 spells CASSSGEAHPGELFF. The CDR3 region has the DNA TGTGCCAGCAGTTCTGGTGAAGCACATCCCGGGGAGCTGTTTTTT.

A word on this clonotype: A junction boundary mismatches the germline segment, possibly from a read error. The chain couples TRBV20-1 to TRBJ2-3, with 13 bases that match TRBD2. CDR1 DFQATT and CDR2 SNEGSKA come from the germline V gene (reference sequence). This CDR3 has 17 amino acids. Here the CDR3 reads CSARGLAGEGGTDTQYF. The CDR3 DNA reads TGCAGTGCCAGAGGACTAGCGGGGGAGGGAGGCACAGATACGCAGTATTTT.

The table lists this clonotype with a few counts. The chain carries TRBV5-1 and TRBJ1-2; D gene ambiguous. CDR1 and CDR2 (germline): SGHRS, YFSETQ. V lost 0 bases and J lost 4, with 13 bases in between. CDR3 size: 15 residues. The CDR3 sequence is CASSLGVTEGYGYTF. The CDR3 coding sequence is TGCGCCAGCAGCTTGGGAGTTACCGAGGGCTATGGCTACACCTTC.

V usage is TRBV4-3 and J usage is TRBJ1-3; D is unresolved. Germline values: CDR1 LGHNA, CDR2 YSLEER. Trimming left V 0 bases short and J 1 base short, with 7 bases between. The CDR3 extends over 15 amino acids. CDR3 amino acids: CASSQDLVSGNTIYF. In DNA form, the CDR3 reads TGCGCCAGCAGCCAAGATCTCGTTTCTGGAAACACCATATATTTT.